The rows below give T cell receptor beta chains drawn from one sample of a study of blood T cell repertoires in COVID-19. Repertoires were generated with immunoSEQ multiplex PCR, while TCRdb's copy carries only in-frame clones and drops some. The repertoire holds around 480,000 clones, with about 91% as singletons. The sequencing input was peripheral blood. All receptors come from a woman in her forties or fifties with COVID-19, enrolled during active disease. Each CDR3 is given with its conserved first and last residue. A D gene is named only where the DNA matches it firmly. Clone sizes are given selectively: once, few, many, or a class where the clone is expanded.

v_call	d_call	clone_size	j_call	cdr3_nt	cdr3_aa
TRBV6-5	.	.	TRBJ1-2	TGTGCCAGCAGTTTTGAGGGAGTCCATGGCTACACCTTC	CASSFEGVHGYTF
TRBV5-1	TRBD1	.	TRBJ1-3	TGCGCCAGCAGCGTCAGGACAGGGGACGGAAACACCATATATTTT	CASSVRTGDGNTIYF
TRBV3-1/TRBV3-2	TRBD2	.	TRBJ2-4	TGTGCCAGCAGCCAAGCGGGGGGGCGGAACATTCAGTACTTC	CASSQAGGRNIQYF
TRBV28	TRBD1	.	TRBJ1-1	TGTGCCAGCAGTCCCCTATACAGGGGGACTGAAGCTTTCTTT	CASSPLYRGTEAFF
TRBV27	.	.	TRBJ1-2	TGTGCCAGCACCGGGGGCTATGGCTACACCTTC	CASTGGYGYTF
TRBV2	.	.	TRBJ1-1	TGTGCCAGCTCTATCGGAGACACTGAAGCTTTCTTT	CASSIGDTEAFF
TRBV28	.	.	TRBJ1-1	TGTGCCAGCAGTTTATATACGCGCACTGAAGCTTTCTTT	CASSLYTRTEAFF
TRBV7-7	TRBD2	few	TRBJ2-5	TGTGCCAGCAGTCCCGGGACTACCTACCAAGAGACCCAGTACTTC	CASSPGTTYQETQYF
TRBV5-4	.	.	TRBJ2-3	TGTGCCAGCAGCAGACCCAGCGGAAGCACAGATACGCAGTATTTT	CASSRPSGSTDTQYF
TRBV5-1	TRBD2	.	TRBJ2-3	TGCGCCAGCAGCCTACGGAGCGGGGGGCCAAGCACAGATACGCAGTATTTT	CASSLRSGGPSTDTQYF
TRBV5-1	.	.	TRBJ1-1	TGCGCCAGCAGCCCTCACTGGGGGGGGCTAGACACTGAAGCTTTCTTT	CASSPHWGGLDTEAFF
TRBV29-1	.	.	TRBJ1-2	TGCAGCGTTGCCTACTATGGCTACACCTTC	CSVAYYGYTF
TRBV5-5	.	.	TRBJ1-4	TGTGCCAGCAGCCATCAGGGTGATGAAAAACTGTTTTTT	CASSHQGDEKLFF
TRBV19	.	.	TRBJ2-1	TGTGCCAGTAGTATAAGGGCTAGCGCCAATGAGCAGTTCTTC	CASSIRASANEQFF